A selection of T cell receptor beta chains follows, all from one sample in a study of Tregs in tolerant kidney transplant recipients. Libraries were prepared by immunoSEQ multiplex PCR; TCRdb keeps only in-frame clonotypes and omits some of them. The sample yields about 240,000 clones, more than 65% seen once. The sequencing sample was made of CD4+ T cells from blood. Receptors originate from a human donor in good health. The conserved cysteine and the conserved F or W are not part of the CDR3 here. The size entry is marked missing in some rows and otherwise reads once, few, many or a size class.

>TRBJ1-1|TRBV21-1|.
ASSKDRRITNTEAF
>TRBJ1-2|TRBV5-1|.
ASSAYAGPEGYT
>TRBJ2-5|TRBV19|.
ASSIDHRETQY
>TRBJ1-4|TRBV5-4|.
ASSFGGNRANEKLF
>TRBJ1-1|TRBV10-1|few
ASSTQRGGHTEAF
>TRBJ2-7|TRBV30|once
ASRRDGLSYEQY
>TRBJ1-1|TRBV6-5|.
ASSYAGITEAF
>TRBJ2-7|TRBV7-6|.
ASSLTGYEQY
>TRBJ2-7|TRBV6-5|.
ASSYTSGSVEQY
>TRBJ1-1|TRBV2|.
ASRTGARTEAF
>TRBJ1-1|TRBV6-1|.
ASSPNTGVTEAF
>TRBJ1-2|TRBV18|.
ASSPGQGLNYGYT
>TRBJ2-7|TRBV7-6|.
ASSLSGSSYEQY
>TRBJ1-2|TRBV7-9|.
ASSLNGAGPLTYGYT
>TRBJ1-2|TRBV11-3|.
ASSSGAGYGYT
>TRBJ2-1|TRBV5-4|once
ASSLGPRLLDNEQF
>TRBJ1-1|TRBV5-6|.
ASSFGQVNTEAF
>TRBJ1-3|TRBV7-2|.
ASLMGVLSGNTIY
>TRBJ2-7|TRBV9|.
ASSQVANRLGEQY
>TRBJ2-5|TRBV4-1|.
ASSRGVSGGIETQY
>TRBJ2-1|TRBV11-2|.
ASSADSFSYNEQF
>TRBJ1-1|TRBV4-2|.
ASSQGHPNTEAF
>TRBJ2-7|TRBV15|once
ATSRTGGTAYEQY
>TRBJ2-3|TRBV7-9|.
ASSRGTSASTDTQY
>TRBJ2-1|TRBV29-1|.
SVSIDTYNEQF
>TRBJ1-1|TRBV19|once
ASSPYAGITRNTEAF
>TRBJ2-1|TRBV5-4|few
ASSPGLAGGPRNEQF
>TRBJ1-2|TRBV19|.
ASSISQNYGYT
>TRBJ2-3|TRBV5-1|.
ASTRGAVISTDTQY
>TRBJ1-1|TRBV6-5|.
ASSYTQGAGITEAF
>TRBJ1-4|TRBV6-5|few
ASSISGADEKLF
>TRBJ2-5|TRBV27|.
ASSPQLGRLQETQY
>TRBJ2-7|TRBV18|few
ASSPPRGGRDPYEQY
>TRBJ2-5|TRBV7-2|.
ASSLGGQRETQY
>TRBJ2-7|TRBV2|.
ASSEILAGAYEQY
>TRBJ1-2|TRBV28|.
ASRVAQGSHGYT
>TRBJ2-1|TRBV9|.
ASSVGLGEQF
>TRBJ1-1|TRBV7-2|.
ASSLEFVGGTEAF
>TRBJ2-7|TRBV10-3|.
ASGRGDGYEQY
>TRBJ1-1|TRBV10-2|.
ASSGGRRREAF
>TRBJ1-5|TRBV6-1|.
ASIAQGTSNQPQH
>TRBJ2-2|TRBV25-1|.
ASSGHLWGAGELF
>TRBJ2-1|TRBV5-1|.
ASSLEGQGAYNEQF
>TRBJ1-2|TRBV4-1|.
ASSQAPGANYGYT
>TRBJ2-2|TRBV7-2|.
ASRIAGIGTGELF
>TRBJ1-1|TRBV11-2|.
ASSLVANTEAF
>TRBJ2-1|TRBV7-3|few
ASSLGQHNEQF